This TCR beta chain is from a study of blood T cell repertoires in COVID-19 (dated by TCRdb to between 2020 and 2021). Notes on the research overall: The collaborator samples originated in the United States, Italy and Spain and spanned the acute and convalescent phases of COVID-19. The material from the prospective study consisted of cDNA or gDNA derived from T cells, B-cell-depleted T cells, or PBMCs. Deeply sampled blood TCRbeta repertoires from subjects exposed to, actively infected with, or recovered from COVID-19 were included in the dataset. The repertoires were made available in a free public database intended to serve as a resource for research on the immune response to SARS-CoV-2. The samples were drawn from two sources: the first 160 participants of the ongoing ImmuneRACE study, and 1,000 to 1,500 subjects contributed by 6 global collaborators. A de-identified subject ID, COVID-19 status, age in years and sex were almost always included in the sample metadata. HLA class I and class II types, where available, came from metadata supplied by the sample provider rather than from assay-based typing. What the study reported, not specific to this receptor: How much clinical and demographic metadata was included differed by source and by participant, and the metadata was provided uncurated.

TCRbeta CDR3 regions were amplified from genomic DNA using the immunoSEQ Assay, a bias-controlled multiplex PCR. The source study handled its data this way. The number of nucleated cells in each sample was estimated from the amplification of reference gene primers within the assay. To quantify the absolute abundance of each unique TCRbeta CDR3 rearrangement, sequence reads were collapsed and filtered. Productive Simpson clonality was computed per sample as the square root of Simpson's diversity index over productive rearrangements. TCRdb carries this immuneACCESS record with in-frame sequences only. Its versions omit some clonotypes, under half of them owing to an unresolved V gene in the studies checked, with the rest unexplained. V, J and clone size derive from that table, while D and trimming were established from the DNA sequence. This sample is represented by approximately 81,000 clones; approximately 89% of them were singletons. The ten largest clones represent around 12% of the sample.

Of note for this clone: Its antigen is still unknown. The input lacks base qualities; no much larger clone sits a single base away.

Trimming removed 0 bases from V and 4 bases from J; the gene matches leave 8 bases unexplained. According to the germline V gene, CDR1 reads LGHNA and CDR2 reads YSLEER. The CDR3, from cysteine to phenylalanine, totals 16 residues. The DNA shown is the 48-base CDR3, in frame from base 1. Each collaborating institution followed its own protocols to collect whole blood in K2EDTA tubes. Collaborator samples were shipped for TCRbeta analysis as frozen whole blood, isolated PBMCs, or DNA extracted from either sample type. Rearrangement joined TRBV4-3 to TRBJ1-2, and TRBD1 aligns with 7 junction nucleotides. Sequenced material: peripheral blood. This TCR came from a man aged 70-80 years with active or convalescent COVID-19. The sequence in DNA is TGCGCCAGCAGCCAAGATCGGCAGGGGGGCAGCTATGGCTACACCTTC. It encodes CASSQDRQGGSYGYTF.